The 21 T cell receptor beta chains below come from one sample, sequenced in a study of blood T cell repertoires in COVID-19. Repertoires were generated with immunoSEQ multiplex PCR, while TCRdb's copy carries only in-frame clones and drops some. The table has some 260,000 clones, around 90% seen once. Material: peripheral blood. The receptors stem from an older woman with COVID-19, enrolled during active disease.

The genes are TRBV30 and TRBJ1-2; perhaps TRBD1 as D (6 bases). Germline loops: CDR1 GTSNPN, CDR2 SVGIG (reference sequence). The CDR3 loop spans 13 amino acids. Trimming stripped 3 bases from V and 4 bases from J, with 12 bases between. The CDR3: CAWRMDSFYGYTF. In DNA form, the CDR3 reads TGTGCCTGGAGAATGGACAGCTTCTATGGCTACACCTTC.

The chain's CDR3 is CASSIAAITDTQYF. The CDR3 nucleotides read TGTGCCAGTAGTATAGCAGCGATCACAGATACGCAGTATTTT. V gene TRBV19 combines with J gene TRBJ2-3; no clear D gene. Germline loops: CDR1 LNHDA, CDR2 SQIVND (reference sequence). This CDR3 region has 14 residues. The V and J ends lost 1 base and 2 bases respectively, with 7 bases between them.

The V call is TRBV11-3, the J call TRBJ1-1, with 12 bases aligning to TRBD1. The junction had 7 bases not matched to a gene; V was cut back by 2 bases and J by 3 bases. Germline CDR1 and CDR2: SGHNT and YENEEA. CDR3 length: 17 amino acids. In DNA form, the CDR3 reads TGTGCCAGCAGCTTATTTGGGACAGGGGGCCTGGACACTGAAGCTTTCTTT. This encodes CASSLFGTGGLDTEAFF.

V is TRBV5-3 and J is TRBJ1-1; D may be TRBD1 (6 bases). TRBV5-3 is reported as an ORF; its role is uncertain. The CDR3 is 14 amino acids. V was trimmed by 1 base and J by 4 bases, leaving 11 bases between them. The CDR3 DNA reads TGTGCCAGAAGCTTGACAGGGATCCGCACTGAAGCTTTCTTT. This sequence encodes CARSLTGIRTEAFF.

This clone was detected only a few times. The V and J genes are TRBV28 and TRBJ1-5; D not resolved. Germline lookup yields CDR1 MDHEN and CDR2 SYDVKM. The CDR3 covers 12 residues. V lost 3 bases and J lost 7, with 7 bases in between. DNA of the CDR3: TGTGCCAGCAGTTTTCGTATCCAGCCCCAGCATTTT. Translated: CASSFRIQPQHF.

The chain employs TRBV3-1 (or the pseudogene TRBV3-2) and TRBJ2-1; 7 positions match TRBD2. Germline trimming cut 6 bases from V and 0 bases from J; bases unmatched to any gene: 8. Germline V gene data show CDR1 as LGHDT and CDR2 as YNNKEL (reference sequence). The CDR3 loop spans 16 amino acids. CDR3 sequence: CASSQRAGSSYNEQFF. CDR3 in DNA: TGTGCCAGCAGTCAACGAGCGGGAAGCTCCTACAATGAGCAGTTCTTC.

The chain couples TRBV11-3 to TRBJ2-3; 7 bases line up with TRBD1. From germline, CDR1 is SGHNT and CDR2 YENEEA. V gave up 5 bases and J gave up 3 bases; unmatched junction bases: 8. The CDR3 spans 15 residues. CDR3 protein: CASSNRQGTTDTQYF. CDR3 coding DNA: TGTGCCAGCAGCAACCGACAGGGTACGACAGATACGCAGTATTTT.

This clone was recorded once. This sequence joins TRBV2 and TRBJ1-5; 11 positions agree with TRBD1. V was clipped by 3 bases and J by 0 bases; unmatched bases: 13. Germline-derived CDR1 and CDR2 are SNHLY and FYNNEI. The CDR3 has 20 amino acids. CDR3 nucleotides: TGTGCCAGCAGTGAGAAGGAGGACAGGGGGCCTTATTATAGCAATCAGCCCCAGCATTTT. It encodes CASSEKEDRGPYYSNQPQHF.

The chain links TRBV5-5 to TRBJ1-5; D gene uncertain. The CDR3 has 15 amino acids. Trimming removed 0 bases from V and 1 base from J, with 8 bases in between. Germline CDR1 and CDR2: SGHKS and YYEKEE (reference sequence). Written as DNA, the CDR3 is TGTGCCAGCAGCTTGGAACACCTCAGCAATCAGCCCCAGCATTTT. Translated: CASSLEHLSNQPQHF.

The gene calls are TRBV21-1 and TRBJ2-7; the table's D call, TRBD2, has no DNA check behind it. TRBV21-1 is a pseudogene. The CDR3 extends over 20 amino acids. The CDR3 is CASSKGSLWDCRFGDSEQYF. CDR3 nucleotides: TGTGCCAGCAGCAAAGGGTCCCTCTGGGACTGCCGTTTCGGGGATAGTGAGCAGTACTTC.

The rearrangement uses TRBV25-1 and TRBJ1-2, with a tentative D call TRBD1 (6 bases). The CDR3 sequence is 11 residues long. The germline V and J ends were trimmed by 6 bases and 4 bases, with 6 bases remaining between them. CDR1 and CDR2 (germline): MGHDK, SYGVNS. This CDR3 reads CASRDSYGYTF. The CDR3 coding sequence is TGTGCCAGCAGGGACAGCTATGGCTACACCTTC.

The chain joins TRBV27 to TRBJ2-5; maybe TRBD1 (5 bases). CDR3 length: 13 amino acids. Trimming took 5 bases from V and 3 from J, leaving 10 bases between them. Germline CDR1 is MNHEY and CDR2 is SMNVEV (reference sequence). In nucleotides, the CDR3 is TGTGCCAGCAGTAACAGGTTGAAAGAGACCCAGTACTTC. Encoded protein: CASSNRLKETQYF.

This clone came up a few times. This chain uses TRBV28 with TRBJ1-1, with 8 bases lining up with TRBD1. In germline, CDR1 is MDHEN, CDR2 SYDVKM. V lost 5 bases to trimming and J lost 1 base; unmatched junction nucleotides: 18. This CDR3 spans 19 amino acids. The CDR3 sequence: CASSGFTIGQGSSNTEAFF. The CDR3 DNA reads TGTGCCAGCAGTGGATTTACAATTGGACAGGGCAGTTCGAACACTGAAGCTTTCTTT.

This chain joins TRBV6-5 and TRBJ2-7; 9 bases are shared with TRBD2. The germline V gene encodes CDR1 MNHEY and CDR2 SVGAGI. The trim removed 2 bases at V and 5 bases at J, leaving 4 bases unmatched. The CDR3 has 14 residues. The CDR3 here is CASSYGLAGHEQYF. Here the CDR3 DNA reads TGTGCCAGCAGTTACGGGCTAGCGGGACACGAGCAGTACTTC.

This chain connects TRBV15 to TRBJ2-7, with 8 positions matching TRBD1. Trimming cost V 5 bases and J 2 bases; bases outside gene matches: 8. Per the germline V gene, CDR1 is LNHNV and CDR2 is YYDKDF (reference sequence). CDR3 length equals 15 residues. The CDR3, as DNA: TGTGCCACCAGCCATCGACAGGGGCCAACCTACGAGCAGTACTTC. This encodes CATSHRQGPTYEQYF.

The genes are TRBV18 and TRBJ2-3, with D perhaps matching TRBD1 (5 bases). With 3 bases removed from V and 0 bases from J, the gap between germline ends came to 10 bases. Germline V gene data show CDR1 as KGHSH and CDR2 as LQKENI. CDR3 size: 15 residues. DNA of the CDR3: TGTGCCAGCTCACCGGACATTAAAAGCACAGATACGCAGTATTTT. This translates into CASSPDIKSTDTQYF.

V usage is TRBV7-2 and J usage is TRBJ2-4; 8 bases map to TRBD2. V trimming: 2 bases; J trimming: 3 bases; junction bases outside the gene matches: 6. The CDR3 totals 16 residues. Germline V gene sequence: CDR1 SGHTA, CDR2 FQGNSA. The CDR3 coding sequence is TGTGCCAGCAGCTTAAGCGGGGGCCTAGGCAAAAACATTCAGTACTTC. Amino acids: CASSLSGGLGKNIQYF. Together with reference TRBV7-2 and TRBJ2-4, the CDR3 gives the full variable domain: GAGVSQSPSNKVTEKGKDVELRCDPISGHTALYWYRQSLGQGLEFLIYFQGNSAPDKSGLPSDRFSAERTGGSVSTLTIQRTQQEDSAVYLCASSLSGGLGKNIQYFGAGTRLSVL.

The chain links TRBV4-3 to TRBJ1-2, with a possible D match to TRBD1 (5 bases). V lost 2 bases and J lost 4, with 14 bases in between. CDR1 and CDR2 from the germline V gene are LGHNA and YSLEER. The CDR3 is 15 amino acids. CDR3 in DNA: TGCGCCAGCAGCCAAATGGGGGGAGGTCGCTATGGCTACACCTTC. Translation: CASSQMGGGRYGYTF.

The chain is built from TRBV6-4 and TRBJ1-1, with D unclear. CDR1 and CDR2 (germline): MRHNA, SNTAGT. V was pared by 5 bases and J by 1 base, with 8 bases between. The CDR3 runs to 13 residues. The CDR3 loop reads CASSQQKNTEAFF. The CDR3 DNA is TGTGCCAGCAGTCAACAGAAGAACACTGAAGCTTTCTTT.

The rearrangement joins TRBV7-2 to TRBJ1-2; 7 bases map to TRBD1. The CDR3 loop spans 12 amino acids. Germline V gene data show CDR1 as SGHTA and CDR2 as FQGNSA. V trimming: 3 bases; J trimming: 6 bases; junction bases outside the gene matches: 1. The CDR3 DNA is TGTGCCAGCAGCTTCACAGGGGATGGCTACACCTTC. It specifies CASSFTGDGYTF.

The chain is built from TRBV3-1 (or the pseudogene TRBV3-2) and TRBJ2-1; perhaps TRBD2 as D (6 bases). Between the trimmed V and J ends, which lost 5 bases and 9 bases, there was a span of 14 bases. CDR3 length equals 13 residues. The germline V gene encodes CDR1 LGHDT and CDR2 YNNKEL (reference sequence). CDR3 amino acids: CASSYLLGGEQFF. The DNA of the CDR3 is TGTGCCAGCAGCTATTTACTGGGGGGTGAGCAGTTCTTC.